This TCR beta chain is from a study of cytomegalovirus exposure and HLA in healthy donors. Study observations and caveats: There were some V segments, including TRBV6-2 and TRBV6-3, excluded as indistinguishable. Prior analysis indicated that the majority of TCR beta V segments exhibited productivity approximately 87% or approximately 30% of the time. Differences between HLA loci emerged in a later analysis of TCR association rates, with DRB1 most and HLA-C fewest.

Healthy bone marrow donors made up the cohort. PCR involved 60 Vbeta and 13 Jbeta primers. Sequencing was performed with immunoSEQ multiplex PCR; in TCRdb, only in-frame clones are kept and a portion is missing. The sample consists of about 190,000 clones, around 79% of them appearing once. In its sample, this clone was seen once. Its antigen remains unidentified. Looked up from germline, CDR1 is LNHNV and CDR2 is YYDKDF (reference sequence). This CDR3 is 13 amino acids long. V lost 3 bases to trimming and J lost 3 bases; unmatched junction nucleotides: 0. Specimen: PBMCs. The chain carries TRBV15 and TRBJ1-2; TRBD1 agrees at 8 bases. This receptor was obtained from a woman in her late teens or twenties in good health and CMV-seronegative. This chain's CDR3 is CATSRDRDYGYTF. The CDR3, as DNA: TGTGCCACCAGCAGGGACAGGGACTATGGCTACACCTTC.